These 7 T cell receptor beta chains were all obtained from the same sample, sequenced in a study of blood T cell repertoires in COVID-19. TCRdb's table, derived via immunoSEQ multiplex PCR, lists solely in-frame clones and lacks some. The profile shows about 200,000 clones, approximately 85% of them singletons. Sequenced: PBMCs or T cells enriched from blood (not recorded which). Receptor source: a man in his forties or fifties with acute COVID-19.

The chain is built from TRBV6-2 or TRBV6-3 and TRBJ2-1, with a weak D call TRBD1 (6 bases). Trimming took off 2 bases at V and 0 bases at J, with 11 bases between the two ends. Per the germline V gene, CDR1 is MNHEY and CDR2 is SVGEGT. CDR3 size: 16 residues. CDR3 in amino acids: CASSYNRDSSYNEQFF. The CDR3 nucleotides read TGTGCCAGCAGTTACAACAGGGATAGCTCCTACAATGAGCAGTTCTTC.

This rearrangement joins TRBV6-2 or TRBV6-3 to TRBJ2-1; 10 bases are a match to TRBD2. Losses at the gene ends were 5 bases for V and 8 bases for J; bases not matched to a gene: 9. This CDR3 is 15 amino acids long. Germline CDR1 and CDR2: MNHEY and SVGEGT. CDR3 sequence reads: CASSALAGSRDEQFF. In DNA, the CDR3 is TGTGCCAGCAGTGCACTAGCGGGAAGTCGGGATGAGCAGTTCTTC.

CDR3 amino acids: CASSSQRGDTDTQYF. CDR3 DNA sequence: TGCGCCAGCAGCTCCCAGCGGGGGGACACAGATACGCAGTATTTT. The V and J genes are TRBV5-1 and TRBJ2-3, with 9 bases identical to TRBD2. Trimming at V came to 3 bases and at J to 2 bases, leaving 4 bases not matched to a gene. The CDR3 totals 15 residues. Germline loops: CDR1 SGHRS, CDR2 YFSETQ.

A few counts support this clone. The rearrangement links TRBV19 to TRBJ2-3; D might be TRBD2 (7 bases). This CDR3 region has 13 residues. Trimming cost V 6 bases and J 4 bases, with 11 bases left between them. The germline CDR1 and CDR2 sequences are LNHDA and SQIVND (reference sequence). CDR3 protein: CASSGGLADTQYF. CDR3 bases: TGTGCCAGTAGCGGGGGGCTCGCAGATACGCAGTATTTT.

DNA of the CDR3: TGTGCCAGCAGCATAACAGGGGGGTCCAGTGGCTACACCTTC. Translated: CASSITGGSSGYTF. The rearrangement uses TRBV9 and TRBJ1-2; TRBD1 matches at 8 bases. Per germline, CDR1 SGDLS and CDR2 YYNGEE. The V and J ends lost 4 bases and 7 bases, in that order; junction bases with no gene match: 9. The CDR3 consists of 14 residues.

V gene TRBV5-4 combines with J gene TRBJ2-3; 12 nucleotides agree with TRBD2. Germline V gives CDR1 SGHNT, CDR2 YYREEE (reference sequence). Trimming removed 1 base from V and 6 bases from J; junction bases left unmatched: 3. CDR3 length equals 15 residues. In DNA, the CDR3 is TGTGCCAGCAGCTTGACTAGCGGGGGGCGGGATACGCAGTATTTT. It codes for CASSLTSGGRDTQYF. The entire variable domain, with the rest obtained from reference TRBV5-4 and TRBJ2-3, is as follows: ETGVTQSPTHLIKTRGQQVTLRCSSQSGHNTVSWYQQALGQGPQFIFQYYREEENGRGNFPPRFSGLQFPNYSSELNVNALELDDSALYLCASSLTSGGRDTQYFGPGTRLTVL.

This chain joins TRBV7-6 and TRBJ2-7; possible D gene TRBD2, 6 bases. The CDR3 runs to 16 residues. V was trimmed by 3 bases and J by 9 bases, leaving 24 bases between them. Germline V CDR1 and CDR2: SGHVS, FNYEAQ. The CDR3 DNA reads TGTGCCAGCAGCTTCGACCTTTTCGGACTACCTCGGGGGCAGTACTTC. It encodes CASSFDLFGLPRGQYF.